This T cell receptor (beta chain) was documented in a study of siplizumab effects on memory and regulatory T cells. The study, taken as a whole, reports: The Treg-derived share of mappable alloreactive CD4+ clones averaged roughly 70% with siplizumab and 26.9% in controls. Memory cells seemed less diverse than naive T cells, which also seemed major contributors to the alloresponse.

Each sample contributed 75,000 to 100,000 TCR templates to the assay. Here immunoSEQ multiplex PCR was the method, and the copy in TCRdb shows in-frame clones only, minus some. The data show over 95,000 clones, 80% to 95% seen once. From germline, CDR1 is LGHNT and CDR2 FRNRAP. This CDR3 has 12 residues. V lost 1 base, J lost 5 bases, and 5 bases lay in between. Regarding this clone: Its matching antigen is unknown.

The V call is TRBV12-5, the J call TRBJ2-5; D is unclear. Sequenced input: non-Treg CD4+ T cells sorted from blood. The TCR comes from a human donor in good health. In DNA form, the CDR3 reads TGTGCTAGTGGTTTGGAAGGGGAGACCCAGTACTTC. Translated: CASGLEGETQYF.